The 20 T cell receptor beta chains in this list originate from one sample, sequenced in a study of a mutant IDH1 vaccine in newly diagnosed glioma. These receptors lack a known antigen. Profiled with immunoSEQ multiplex PCR; TCRdb holds only in-frame clones, not every one. The table includes tens of thousands of clones, roughly four fifths detected once. This sample's time point: week 23, last vaccination. The investigators gave 300 ug of mutant IDH1 20-mer peptide in each vaccine dose, together with topical imiquimod. Sequences were derived from PBMCs, sampled from a glioma patient whose treatment included an IDH1 peptide vaccine. The source is a man aged 35 to 55 with glioma.

This clone has just one count. The rearrangement joins TRBV27 to TRBJ1-6; D gene ambiguous. V lost 2 bases, J lost 5 bases, and 13 bases lay in between. Germline CDR1 MNHEY, CDR2 SMNVEV (reference sequence). The CDR3 extends over 16 amino acids. The CDR3 bases are TGTGCCAGCAGTTTAAACCGAAACTTTAATAATTCACCCCTCCACTTT. Translated: CASSLNRNFNNSPLHF.

The chain joins TRBV7-8 to TRBJ1-2, with D possibly matching TRBD1 (5 bases). Between the trimmed V and J ends, which lost 5 bases and 2 bases, there was a span of 9 bases. CDR3 length: 13 residues. Germline CDR1 SGHVS, CDR2 FQNEAQ. CDR3 in amino acids: CASSAGRNYGYTF. The CDR3 DNA follows: TGTGCCAGCAGCGCGGGACGAAACTATGGCTACACCTTC.

The chain joins TRBV7-2 to TRBJ1-3, with unresolved D. The CDR3 loop spans 11 amino acids. V shed 2 bases and J shed 8 bases, with 4 bases lying between them. CDR1 is SGHTA and CDR2 is FQGNSA in the germline V gene. The CDR3 loop reads CASSLRDTIYF. The CDR3 DNA reads TGTGCCAGCAGCTTAAGGGACACCATATATTTT.

The rearrangement joins TRBV28 to TRBJ2-1; TRBD2 agrees at 15 bases. The CDR3 totals 15 residues. The germline V gene has CDR1 MDHEN and CDR2 SYDVKM. DNA for the CDR3: TGTTCCTCGGGACTAGCGGGGGGCTCCTACAATGAGCAGTTCTTC. This codes for CSSGLAGGSYNEQFF.

This clone was counted only a few times. The chain joins TRBV29-1 to TRBJ1-5; no clear D gene. V lost 3 bases and J lost 5, with 14 bases in between. The germline V gene has CDR1 SQVTM and CDR2 ANQGSEA. The length of the CDR3 is 14 residues. CDR3 sequence (DNA): TGCAGCGTTGATTCAGGTCGGACGGATCAGCCCCAGCATTTT. Protein: CSVDSGRTDQPQHF. Looking up the rest from reference TRBV29-1 and TRBJ1-5 gives the full variable domain: SAVISQKPSRDICQRGTSLTIQCQVDSQVTMMFWYRQQPGQSLTLIATANQGSEATYESGFVIDKFPISRPNLTFSTLTVSNMSPEDSSIYLCSVDSGRTDQPQHFGDGTRLSIL.

V is TRBV28 and J is TRBJ1-1; weak D call: TRBD1 (5 bases). Looked up from germline, CDR1 is MDHEN and CDR2 is SYDVKM. Trimming took off 1 base at V and 3 bases at J, with 12 bases between the two ends. The CDR3 sequence is 15 residues long. The CDR3 DNA reads TGTGCCAGCAGTTTATCCCCAGGGCAGGACACTGAAGCTTTCTTT. Its protein is CASSLSPGQDTEAFF.

This CDR3 reads CASRIGDGSYEQYF. CDR3 in DNA: TGTGCCAGCAGGATCGGGGACGGTTCCTACGAGCAGTACTTC. V usage is TRBV6-1 and J usage is TRBJ2-5; D is possibly TRBD1 or TRBD2 (5 bases each). The end of the DNA fits TRBJ2-7 better, so the J call may be wrong. CDR3 size: 14 residues. CDR1 is MNHNS, CDR2 SASEGT, per germline.

The rearrangement links TRBV5-4 to TRBJ2-3; maybe TRBD1 (5 bases). The CDR3 runs to 14 residues. V was cut by 5 bases and J by 2 bases, with 12 bases left in between. Germline V CDR1 and CDR2: SGHNT, YYREEE (reference sequence). CDR3 amino acids: CASSRWGLTDTQYF. DNA of the CDR3: TGTGCCAGCAGTCGCTGGGGCCTCACAGATACGCAGTATTTT.

The rearrangement joins TRBV5-1 to TRBJ1-1, with 7 bases that match TRBD1. With 4 bases clipped from V and 0 bases from J, the junction kept 3 bases outside the gene matches. Germline assignment: CDR1 SGHRS and CDR2 YFSETQ. The CDR3 is 14 amino acids. As DNA, the CDR3 is TGCGCCAGCAGCGAGCAGGGGGTGAACACTGAAGCTTTCTTT. This gives the protein CASSEQGVNTEAFF.

This clone has only a few counts. The genes are TRBV28 and TRBJ1-5; D gene uncertain. CDR3 length: 17 residues. Germline V gives CDR1 MDHEN, CDR2 SYDVKM. Trimming cost V 3 bases and J 7 bases, with 22 bases left between them. CDR3 in amino acids: CASSLVPWGGRVQPQHF. The CDR3 nucleotides are TGTGCCAGCAGTTTGGTCCCCTGGGGAGGGCGGGTGCAGCCCCAGCATTTT. Full variable domain (outside the CDR3, taken from reference TRBV28 and TRBJ1-5): DVKVTQSSRYLVKRTGEKVFLECVQDMDHENMFWYRQDPGLGLRLIYFSYDVKMKEKGDIPEGYSVSREKKERFSLILESASTNQTSMYLCASSLVPWGGRVQPQHFGDGTRLSIL.

The chain has TRBV5-1 and TRBJ2-3, with 8 bases fitting TRBD2. This CDR3 contains 15 residues. Unmatched junction bases numbered 7, after V lost 4 bases and J lost 3 bases. Germline V gene lookup returns CDR1 SGHRS and CDR2 YFSETQ. CDR3 amino acids: CASSPSGGWTDTQYF. Here the CDR3 DNA reads TGCGCCAGCAGCCCCAGCGGGGGCTGGACAGATACGCAGTATTTT.

This sequence joins TRBV10-3 and TRBJ1-2, with TRBD1 matching 7 bases. This CDR3 region has 12 residues. The V gene end was trimmed by 10 bases and the J gene end by 2 bases; junction bases not matched to a gene: 4. The germline gives CDR1 ENHRY, CDR2 SYGVKD. CDR3 sequence: CATQGGNYGYTF. DNA of the CDR3: TGTGCCACGCAGGGGGGGAACTATGGCTACACCTTC.

The chain has TRBV5-1 and TRBJ1-1; perhaps TRBD1 as D (5 bases). Germline CDR1 is SGHRS and CDR2 is YFSETQ. The V end lost 5 bases, the J end lost 0 bases, and 14 bases lay between the germline ends. This CDR3 region has 15 residues. CDR3 nucleotide sequence: TGCGCCAGCAGATTTTCGACGGACATGAACACTGAAGCTTTCTTT. Translation: CASRFSTDMNTEAFF.

The CDR3 here is CASSPLPSTGRHEQYF. CDR3 nucleotide sequence: TGTGCCAGCTCACCACTTCCATCGACAGGGCGCCACGAGCAGTACTTC. The V call is TRBV18, the J call TRBJ2-7; TRBD1 matches 7 bases. V dropped 1 base and J dropped 5; count of bases not matched to a gene: 11. CDR1 and CDR2 (germline): KGHSH, LQKENI. CDR3 length: 16 residues.

The chain employs TRBV28 and TRBJ1-1; D unresolved. Deletions cut 5 bases from V and 4 bases from J, with 23 bases between. Germline V gene data show CDR1 as MDHEN and CDR2 as SYDVKM. CDR3 size: 17 residues. The CDR3 DNA is TGTGCCAGCAGTGATACCGTCCACGCAGGTCTGGGCACTGAAGCTTTCTTT. It yields the protein CASSDTVHAGLGTEAFF.

There are a few counts of this clone. The CDR3 reads CSVESGAAGYTF. In DNA form, the CDR3 reads TGCAGCGTTGAGTCGGGGGCTGCTGGCTACACCTTC. The gene calls are TRBV29-1 and TRBJ1-2, with D possibly being TRBD1 (6 bases). The CDR3 totals 12 residues. The germline V gene encodes CDR1 SQVTM and CDR2 ANQGSEA. V gave up 3 bases and J gave up 7 bases, with 12 bases separating them.

The V gene is TRBV10-2, the J gene TRBJ2-3, with D perhaps TRBD1 (7 bases). The CDR3 spans 17 residues. The germline V and J ends were trimmed by 4 bases and 3 bases, with 20 bases remaining between them. CDR1 and CDR2 (germline): WSHSY, SAAADI. In nucleotides, the CDR3 is TGCGCCAGCAGTGGGTGGAGGGGGCGCGGAGGGACAGATACGCAGTATTTT. Protein: CASSGWRGRGGTDTQYF.

Regarding this clone: An end of the junction does not agree with germline; a read error may underlie this. Here the CDR3 reads CASSEARSGSHLF. CDR3 DNA sequence: TGTGCCAGCAGTGAAGCCCGGTCCGGGTCCCATTTATTT. The rearrangement uses TRBV2 and TRBJ1-1; no definite D call. CDR1 and CDR2 (germline): SNHLY, FYNNEI. The CDR3 contains 13 residues.

This chain connects TRBV7-2 to TRBJ1-1; D is perhaps TRBD1 (5 bases). The V and J ends lost 3 bases and 11 bases respectively, with 19 bases between them. Germline-derived CDR1 and CDR2 are SGHTA and FQGNSA. This CDR3 has 14 amino acids. CDR3 loop: CASSLGTRVGGAFF. CDR3 sequence (DNA): TGTGCCAGCAGCTTGGGCACCAGGGTCGGGGGTGCTTTCTTT. Variable domain in full (rest from reference TRBV7-2 and TRBJ1-1): GAGVSQSPSNKVTEKGKDVELRCDPISGHTALYWYRQSLGQGLEFLIYFQGNSAPDKSGLPSDRFSAERTGGSVSTLTIQRTQQEDSAVYLCASSLGTRVGGAFFGQGTRLTVV.

This chain joins TRBV7-6 and TRBJ1-1; 7 bases map to TRBD1. CDR3 length: 13 amino acids. Unmatched junction bases numbered 4, after V lost 5 bases and J lost 4 bases. Germline V lookup: CDR1 SGHVS, CDR2 FNYEAQ. Written as DNA, the CDR3 is TGTGCCAGCAGCGGTAGACAGGGCACTGAAGCTTTCTTT. Translated, it gives CASSGRQGTEAFF.